The T cell receptor beta chain under discussion was sequenced for a study of T cell responses to AZD1222 COVID-19 vaccine. Findings and caveats of the study: Vaccine-associated CD4 TCRs ranged over spike, dominating at 160-218 and 743-854. Spike-specific TCR breadth and depth rose after two AZD1222 doses.

This table comes from immunoSEQ multiplex PCR, and its TCRdb copy is limited to in-frame clones, with some not included. The sample includes about 120,000 clones, about 91% of them seen just once. Germline V gene lookup returns CDR1 SGHAT and CDR2 FQNNGV. The CDR3 is made up of 16 amino acids. V lost 4 bases, J lost 0 bases, and 12 bases lay in between. The table lists this clone with a count of one. Its specificity is not known. This receptor was obtained from an adult in good health. Sequenced here: peripheral blood, sampled on day 0 of AZD1222 vaccination. The genes are TRBV11-2 and TRBJ2-2, with D possibly TRBD1 on 6 matching bases. The CDR3 region has the DNA TGTGCCAGCAGCTCAATACAGGGCTCGAACACCGGGGAGCTGTTTTTT. Translation gives CASSSIQGSNTGELFF.